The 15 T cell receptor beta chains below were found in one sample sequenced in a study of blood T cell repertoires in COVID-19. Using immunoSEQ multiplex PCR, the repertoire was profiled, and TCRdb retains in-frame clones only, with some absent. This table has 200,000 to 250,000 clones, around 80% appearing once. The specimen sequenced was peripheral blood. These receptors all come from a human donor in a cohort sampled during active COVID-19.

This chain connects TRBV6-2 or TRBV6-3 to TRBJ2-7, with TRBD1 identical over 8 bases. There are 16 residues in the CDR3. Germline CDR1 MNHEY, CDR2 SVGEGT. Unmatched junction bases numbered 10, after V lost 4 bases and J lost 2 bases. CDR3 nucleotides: TGTGCCAGCAGTTCGAAGCCGAGGACAGGGACCTACGAGCAGTACTTC. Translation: CASSSKPRTGTYEQYF.

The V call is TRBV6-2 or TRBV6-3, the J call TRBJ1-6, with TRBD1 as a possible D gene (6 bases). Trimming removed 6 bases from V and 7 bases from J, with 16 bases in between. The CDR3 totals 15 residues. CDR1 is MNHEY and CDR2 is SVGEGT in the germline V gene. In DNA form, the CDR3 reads TGTGCCAGCAGCTCCGGGACAACTCTAAATTCACCCCTCCACTTT. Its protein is CASSSGTTLNSPLHF.

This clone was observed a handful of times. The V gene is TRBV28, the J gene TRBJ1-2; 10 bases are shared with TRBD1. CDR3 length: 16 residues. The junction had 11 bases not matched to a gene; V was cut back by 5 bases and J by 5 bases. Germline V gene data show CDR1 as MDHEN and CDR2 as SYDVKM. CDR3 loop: CASSTPGQGPEYGYTF. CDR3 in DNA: TGTGCCAGCAGTACCCCGGGACAGGGGCCGGAGTATGGCTACACCTTC.

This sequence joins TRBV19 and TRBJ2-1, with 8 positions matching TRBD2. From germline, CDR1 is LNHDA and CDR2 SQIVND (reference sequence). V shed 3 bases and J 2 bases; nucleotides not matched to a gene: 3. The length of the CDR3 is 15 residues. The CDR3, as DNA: TGTGCCAGTAGTATCGGGGGGGGCCCCTACAATGAGCAGTTCTTC. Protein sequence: CASSIGGGPYNEQFF.

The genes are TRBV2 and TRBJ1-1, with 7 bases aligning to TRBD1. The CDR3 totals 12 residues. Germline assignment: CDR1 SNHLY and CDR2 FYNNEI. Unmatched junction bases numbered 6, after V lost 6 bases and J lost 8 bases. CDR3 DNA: TGTGCCAGCAGCGGACAGGAGGTGGAAGCTTTCTTT. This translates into CASSGQEVEAFF.

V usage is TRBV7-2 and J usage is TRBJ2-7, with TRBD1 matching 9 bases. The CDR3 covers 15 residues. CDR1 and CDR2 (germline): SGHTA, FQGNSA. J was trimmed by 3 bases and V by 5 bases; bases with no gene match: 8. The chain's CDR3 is CASSRQTGGGYEQYF. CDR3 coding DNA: TGTGCCAGCAGCCGCCAGACAGGGGGAGGCTACGAGCAGTACTTC.

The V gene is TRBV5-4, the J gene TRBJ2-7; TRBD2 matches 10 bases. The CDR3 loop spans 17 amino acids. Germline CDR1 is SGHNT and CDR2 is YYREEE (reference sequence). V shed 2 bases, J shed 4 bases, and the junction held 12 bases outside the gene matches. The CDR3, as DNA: TGTGCCAGCAGCTTATGGACTAGCGGTTTATTGAGGTACGAGCAGTACTTC. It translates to CASSLWTSGLLRYEQYF.

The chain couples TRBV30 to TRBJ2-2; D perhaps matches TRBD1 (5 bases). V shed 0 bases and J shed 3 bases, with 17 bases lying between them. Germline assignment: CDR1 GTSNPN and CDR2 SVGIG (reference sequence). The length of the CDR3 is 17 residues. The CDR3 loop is CAWSVGLFRTYTGELFF. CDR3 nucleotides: TGTGCCTGGAGTGTAGGCTTGTTTAGGACATACACCGGGGAGCTGTTTTTT.

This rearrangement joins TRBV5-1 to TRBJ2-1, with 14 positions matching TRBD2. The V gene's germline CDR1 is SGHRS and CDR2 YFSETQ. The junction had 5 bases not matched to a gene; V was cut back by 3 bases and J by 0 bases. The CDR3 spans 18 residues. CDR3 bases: TGCGCCAGCAGCTGGACTAGCGGGAGGACTAGCTCCTACAATGAGCAGTTCTTC. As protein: CASSWTSGRTSSYNEQFF.

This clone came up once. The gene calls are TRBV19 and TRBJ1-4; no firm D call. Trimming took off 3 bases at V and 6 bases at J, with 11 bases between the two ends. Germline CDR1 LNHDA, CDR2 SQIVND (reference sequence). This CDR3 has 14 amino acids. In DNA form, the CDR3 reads TGTGCCAGTAGTATCCCGGGAATTCATGAAAAACTGTTTTTT. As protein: CASSIPGIHEKLFF.

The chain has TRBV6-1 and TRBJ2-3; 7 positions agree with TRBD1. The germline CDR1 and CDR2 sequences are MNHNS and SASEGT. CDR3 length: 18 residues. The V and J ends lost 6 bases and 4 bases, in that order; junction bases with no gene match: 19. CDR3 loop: CASSELRGPHNYPDTQYF. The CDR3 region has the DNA TGTGCCAGCAGCGAACTTAGGGGGCCCCACAACTACCCAGATACGCAGTATTTT.

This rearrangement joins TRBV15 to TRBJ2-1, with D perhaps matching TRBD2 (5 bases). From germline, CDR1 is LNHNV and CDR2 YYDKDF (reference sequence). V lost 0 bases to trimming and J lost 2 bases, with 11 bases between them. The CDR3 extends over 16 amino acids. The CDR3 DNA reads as TGTGCCACCAGCAGAGAGGCAGCGGACGCCTACAATGAGCAGTTCTTC. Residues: CATSREAADAYNEQFF.

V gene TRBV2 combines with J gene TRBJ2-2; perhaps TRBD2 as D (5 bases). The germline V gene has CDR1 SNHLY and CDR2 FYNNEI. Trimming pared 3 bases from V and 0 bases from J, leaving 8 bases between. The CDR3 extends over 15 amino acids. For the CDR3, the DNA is TGTGCCAGCAGTGAGGACGGGGCGAACACCGGGGAGCTGTTTTTT. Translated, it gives CASSEDGANTGELFF. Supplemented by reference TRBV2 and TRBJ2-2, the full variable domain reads EPEVTQTPSHQVTQMGQEVILRCVPISNHLYFYWYRQILGQKVEFLVSFYNNEISEKSEIFDDQFSVERPDGSNFTLKIRSTKLEDSAMYFCASSEDGANTGELFFGEGSRLTVL.

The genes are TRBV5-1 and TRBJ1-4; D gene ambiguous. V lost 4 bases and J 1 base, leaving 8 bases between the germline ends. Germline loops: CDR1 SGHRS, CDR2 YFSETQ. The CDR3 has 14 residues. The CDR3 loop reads CASSPRGTNEKLFF. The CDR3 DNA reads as TGCGCCAGCAGCCCGCGGGGAACTAATGAAAAACTGTTTTTT.

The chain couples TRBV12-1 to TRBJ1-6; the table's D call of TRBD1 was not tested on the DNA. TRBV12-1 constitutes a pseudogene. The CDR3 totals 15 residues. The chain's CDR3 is CASSFGQFNNSPLHF. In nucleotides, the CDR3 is TGTGCCAGCAGCTTTGGACAGTTCAATAATTCACCCCTCCACTTT.